This TCR beta chain was captured by sequencing in a study of cytotoxic CD8 clonotypes in ibrutinib-treated CLL. Whole-study findings and limits: Sampling times differed between sustained-remission and progressing patients. Baseline clonality, higher than in age-matched healthy donors, tracked circulating CD8+ T-cell counts. Public clonotypes occurred uncommonly; on treatment, they contracted or remained stable.

The data were produced by immunoSEQ multiplex PCR, yet TCRdb's version contains in-frame clones alone and is incomplete. The sample has under 200,000 clones; approximately 84% are singletons. Note on this clone: The antigen is unknown.

Germline CDR1 MDHEN, CDR2 SYDVKM. The CDR3 is 15 amino acids. V dropped 4 bases and J dropped 5; count of bases not matched to a gene: 7. The specimen was PBMCs, collected after 24 months of ibrutinib treatment. This receptor was obtained from a human donor with chronic lymphocytic leukemia. V usage is TRBV28 and J usage is TRBJ2-1; the match to TRBD2 covers 8 bases. CDR3 DNA sequence: TGTGCCAGCAGTTACCTAGCGGGTACTCACAATGAGCAGTTCTTC. Translated: CASSYLAGTHNEQFF.